This TCR beta chain originates from a study of siplizumab effects on memory and regulatory T cells. Produced via immunoSEQ multiplex PCR; TCRdb's table is partial and in-frame only. Here the sample spans about 98,000 clones, 80% to 95% being singletons. This clone was seen only once. The material sequenced was CD4+ T cells sorted from blood. The TCR comes from a human donor in good health.

CDR3 in amino acids: CASSLSGSSSYEQYF. For the CDR3, the DNA is TGTGCCAGCAGCCTGAGCGGGTCGAGCTCCTACGAGCAGTACTTC. The J gene is TRBJ2-7, the V gene TRBV9, with D possibly TRBD2 on 6 matching bases. The germline V gene has CDR1 SGDLS and CDR2 YYNGEE. V was cut by 4 bases and J by 0 bases, with 14 bases left in between. This CDR3 has 15 residues.